This is a list of T cell receptor beta chains from one sample in a study of OX40 agonist ivuxolimab in advanced cancers. The assay was immunoSEQ multiplex PCR, and TCRdb's table has in-frame clones only and misses some. Of under 85,000 clones listed, 85% to 95% are singletons. The specimen was CD4+ or CD8+ T cells sorted from blood, collected in a trial of the OX40 agonist ivuxolimab. The receptors were sampled from an adult with an advanced solid tumor such as melanoma, head and neck, liver or kidney cancer. Both conserved end residues are part of each CDR3. A D gene is named only where the DNA matches it firmly. For some rows the clone size is stated as once, few or many, or as a class when expanded; others skip it.

V: TRBV28
J: TRBJ2-7
size: -
D: -
length: 16
DNA: TGTGCCAGCAGTTCCCCCCCCCGGGACACCAACTACGAGCAGTACTTC
CDR3: CASSSPPRDTNYEQYF

V: TRBV19
J: TRBJ2-1
size: -
D: TRBD2
length: 15
DNA: TGTGCCAGTAGTTTACTAGCGGGAGGGTACAATGAGCAGTTCTTC
CDR3: CASSLLAGGYNEQFF

V: TRBV5-1
J: TRBJ2-3
size: -
D: -
length: 15
DNA: TGCGCCAGCACATTGATGGGGACTAGCACAGATACGCAGTATTTT
CDR3: CASTLMGTSTDTQYF

V: TRBV13
J: TRBJ1-2
size: -
D: -
length: 13
DNA: TGTGCCAGCAGCTTAAATCGAGCTTATGGCTACACCTTC
CDR3: CASSLNRAYGYTF

V: TRBV6-5
J: TRBJ2-3
size: -
D: TRBD2
length: 14
DNA: TGTGCCAGCAGTTATCAAGCGGGAGGCAGTACGCAGTATTTT
CDR3: CASSYQAGGSTQYF

V: TRBV6-5
J: TRBJ2-3
size: -
D: -
length: 15
DNA: TGTGCCAGCACCCCGTGGGGCCAGAAAGGGAATACGCAGTATTTT
CDR3: CASTPWGQKGNTQYF

V: TRBV7-7
J: TRBJ1-5
size: -
D: -
length: 14
DNA: TGTGCTAGCAGCTTCGGGGGCTGCGATCAGCCCCAGCATTTT
CDR3: CASSFGGCDQPQHF

V: TRBV5-8
J: TRBJ1-5
size: -
D: -
length: 16
DNA: TGTGCCAGCAACCTAGGAGAGCAGCTCTCTAATCAGCCCCAGCATTTT
CDR3: CASNLGEQLSNQPQHF

V: TRBV7-9
J: TRBJ2-1
size: once
D: TRBD2
length: 17
DNA: TGTGCCAGCAGCCCGGGACTAGCGGGAGTATCCTACAATGAGCAGTTCTTC
CDR3: CASSPGLAGVSYNEQFF

V: TRBV18
J: TRBJ2-3
size: -
D: TRBD2
length: 15
DNA: TGTGCCAGCTCACCGTATAGCGGGGGCACAGATACGCAGTATTTT
CDR3: CASSPYSGGTDTQYF

V: TRBV27
J: TRBJ2-1
size: -
D: TRBD2
length: 17
DNA: TGTGCCAGCAGGTCGGTCATGCAGCGGGGCTCCTACAATGAGCAGTTCTTC
CDR3: CASRSVMQRGSYNEQFF

V: TRBV4-3
J: TRBJ2-7
size: -
D: -
length: 16
DNA: TGCGCCAGCAGCCAAGAGACTAACATTTTCTCCTACGAGCAGTACTTC
CDR3: CASSQETNIFSYEQYF

V: TRBV28
J: TRBJ2-7
size: -
D: -
length: 15
DNA: TGTGCCAGCAGCGACGGACATTGGAGCTCCTACGAGCAGTACTTC
CDR3: CASSDGHWSSYEQYF

V: TRBV7-2
J: TRBJ2-5
size: -
D: -
length: 17
DNA: TGTGCCAGCAGCTTAGTAGGGGGGACTGGAGGGAAAGAGACCCAGTACTTC
CDR3: CASSLVGGTGGKETQYF

V: TRBV19
J: TRBJ1-3
size: -
D: -
length: 14
DNA: TGTGCCAGTAGTAGTGGTCCGTCTGGAAACACCATATATTTT
CDR3: CASSSGPSGNTIYF

V: TRBV7-9
J: TRBJ2-1
size: -
D: TRBD2
length: 18
DNA: TGTGCCAGCAGCTTATTCGGCCTAGCGGGACGCTCCTACAATGAGCAGTTCTTC
CDR3: CASSLFGLAGRSYNEQFF

V: TRBV18
J: TRBJ1-6
size: -
D: -
length: 17
DNA: TGTGCCAGCTCACCACGGGCGCAGTCGGGGGATAATTCACCCCTCCACTTT
CDR3: CASSPRAQSGDNSPLHF

V: TRBV7-2
J: TRBJ2-2
size: -
D: -
length: 15
DNA: TGTGCCAGCAGCCCAGCCGGGTTGAACACCGGGGAGCTGTTTTTT
CDR3: CASSPAGLNTGELFF

V: TRBV18
J: TRBJ1-2
size: -
D: -
length: 16
DNA: TGTGCCAGCTCACCACCCGTTGCAGGGCTTACTTATGGCTACACCTTC
CDR3: CASSPPVAGLTYGYTF

V: TRBV4-3
J: TRBJ2-3
size: once
D: -
length: 15
DNA: TGCGCCAGCAGCCAAGATATCGCCCCCACAGATACGCAGTATTTT
CDR3: CASSQDIAPTDTQYF

V: TRBV7-3
J: TRBJ2-7
size: -
D: -
length: 14
DNA: TGTGCCAGCAGCTTACTTCCGTCCAGCTACGAGCAGTACTTC
CDR3: CASSLLPSSYEQYF

V: TRBV7-8
J: TRBJ2-7
size: -
D: TRBD2
length: 17
DNA: TGTGCCAGCAGCATCGGGACTAGCGGTATAAGCTCCTACGAGCAGTACTTC
CDR3: CASSIGTSGISSYEQYF

V: TRBV6-1
J: TRBJ2-1
size: -
D: -
length: 14
DNA: TGTGCCAGCAGTGGTTTGGGGGCTGGCTATGAGCAGTTCTTC
CDR3: CASSGLGAGYEQFF

V: TRBV19
J: TRBJ2-1
size: -
D: TRBD2
length: 14
DNA: TGTGCCAGTAGCGGGAGGCACTCCTACAATGAGCAGTTCTTC
CDR3: CASSGRHSYNEQFF

V: TRBV7-2
J: TRBJ2-5
size: -
D: -
length: 14
DNA: TGTGCCAGCAGCTTAGTCCTAACGGGCGCGACCCAGTACTTC
CDR3: CASSLVLTGATQYF

V: TRBV11-3
J: TRBJ2-5
size: -
D: -
length: 18
DNA: TGTGCCAGCAGCTTCAGTCAATGGGGGTCTCTGTACCAAGAGACCCAGTACTTC
CDR3: CASSFSQWGSLYQETQYF

V: TRBV5-4
J: TRBJ1-2
size: -
D: -
length: 15
DNA: TGTGCCAGCAGTTACAGCGGGGGGGCTGGCTATGGCTACACCTTC
CDR3: CASSYSGGAGYGYTF

V: TRBV18
J: TRBJ2-1
size: -
D: TRBD2
length: 16
DNA: TGTGCCAGCTCACCACCCGGAGGACTAGCGGGACTGGGCCGGTTCTTC
CDR3: CASSPPGGLAGLGRFF

V: TRBV18
J: TRBJ1-1
size: once
D: -
length: 14
DNA: TGTGCCAGCTCACCACACGTGGACAACACTGAAGCTTTCTTT
CDR3: CASSPHVDNTEAFF

V: TRBV28
J: TRBJ2-1
size: -
D: TRBD2
length: 15
DNA: TGTGCCAGCAGCCGACTAGCGGGAGGGCCCAATGAGCAGTTCTTC
CDR3: CASSRLAGGPNEQFF

V: TRBV27
J: TRBJ2-2
size: -
D: -
length: 14
DNA: TGTGCCAGCAGTGGGAGGACGGCCACCGGGGAGCTGTTTTTT
CDR3: CASSGRTATGELFF

V: TRBV7-2
J: TRBJ2-7
size: -
D: -
length: 14
DNA: TGTGCCAGTTCCCGGGGCTTAAGCTCCTACGAGCAGTACTTC
CDR3: CASSRGLSSYEQYF

V: TRBV4-1
J: TRBJ2-5
size: once
D: TRBD2
length: 17
DNA: TGCGCCAGCAGCCTCACGCCCTCTAGCGGGACTTTTAAGACCCAGTACTTC
CDR3: CASSLTPSSGTFKTQYF

V: TRBV18
J: TRBJ2-5
size: -
D: -
length: 13
DNA: TGTGCCAGCTCACGGGTGACCCAAGAGACCCAGTACTTC
CDR3: CASSRVTQETQYF

V: TRBV7-3
J: TRBJ2-4
size: -
D: -
length: 14
DNA: TGTGCCAGCAGCTTAGGCCAGGGTCCGAACATTCAGTACTTC
CDR3: CASSLGQGPNIQYF

V: TRBV9
J: TRBJ2-2
size: -
D: -
length: 16
DNA: TGTGCCAGCAGCCCCCCGTGGGGGTTGGACACCGGGGAGCTGTTTTTT
CDR3: CASSPPWGLDTGELFF

V: TRBV6-5
J: TRBJ1-2
size: -
D: TRBD1
length: 15
DNA: TGTGCCAGCAGTTACTCCGACAGGGGTAACTATGGCTACACCTTC
CDR3: CASSYSDRGNYGYTF

V: TRBV5-8
J: TRBJ2-7
size: -
D: -
length: 17
DNA: TGTGCCAGCAGCTTGTATGACAGGAGCTTGAGCTCCTACGAGCAGTACTTC
CDR3: CASSLYDRSLSSYEQYF

V: TRBV6-5
J: TRBJ1-5
size: once
D: TRBD1
length: 13
DNA: TGTGCCAGCAGCCGACAGGGTGGTCAGCCCCAGCATTTT
CDR3: CASSRQGGQPQHF

V: TRBV2
J: TRBJ1-2
size: once
D: TRBD1
length: 15
DNA: TGTGCCAGCAGTCCCGGGACAGGATGGGCGTATGGCTACACCTTC
CDR3: CASSPGTGWAYGYTF

V: TRBV28
J: TRBJ1-1
size: once
D: -
length: 14
DNA: TGTGCCAGCAGTTTAAGGGGCACGAACACTGAAGCTTTCTTT
CDR3: CASSLRGTNTEAFF

V: TRBV10-2
J: TRBJ2-7
size: -
D: TRBD2
length: 18
DNA: TGCGCCAGCAGTGAGCGTGCACTAGCGGAAGGAACCTACTACGAGCAGTACTTC
CDR3: CASSERALAEGTYYEQYF

V: TRBV18
J: TRBJ2-1
size: -
D: -
length: 15
DNA: TGTGCCAGCTCACCAGAGGGGAGCTCCTACAATGAGCAGTTCTTC
CDR3: CASSPEGSSYNEQFF

V: TRBV5-1
J: TRBJ2-2
size: -
D: -
length: 14
DNA: TGCGCCAGCAGCAGGGAGCCCCAGACCGGGGAGCTGTTTTTT
CDR3: CASSREPQTGELFF

V: TRBV5-1
J: TRBJ2-5
size: -
D: TRBD2
length: 15
DNA: TGCGCCAGCAGCTTGGAACCTAGCGGGAAAGAGACCCAGTACTTC
CDR3: CASSLEPSGKETQYF

V: TRBV7-9
J: TRBJ2-4
size: -
D: TRBD1
length: 13
DNA: TGTGCCAGCAGCTTAGGACAGGGGGGCATTCAGTACTTC
CDR3: CASSLGQGGIQYF

V: TRBV15
J: TRBJ1-1
size: -
D: -
length: 14
DNA: TGTGCCACCAGCGCCCGAGTTGGGAACACTGAAGCTTTCTTT
CDR3: CATSARVGNTEAFF

V: TRBV7-2
J: TRBJ2-5
size: -
D: TRBD2
length: 14
DNA: TGTGCCAGCAGCTTAGGTCCGGGGGGAGAGACCCAGTACTTC
CDR3: CASSLGPGGETQYF